This TCR beta chain is drawn from a study of T cell responses to AZD1222 COVID-19 vaccine. Sequenced by immunoSEQ multiplex PCR; TCRdb stores in-frame clones only, minus some. The repertoire holds fewer than 150,000 clones, with 70% to 90% as singletons. V lost 4 bases, J lost 6 bases, and 17 bases stayed unmatched. The CDR3 is 17 amino acids. In germline, CDR1 is MNHEY, CDR2 SMNVEV (reference sequence). The origin of this receptor is an adult who received the AZD1222 COVID-19 vaccine. The source was peripheral blood, collected 28 days after the second AZD1222 dose. The V gene is TRBV27, the J gene TRBJ1-2; 7 nucleotides line up with TRBD1. The CDR3 region is CASSSSGTAYLRDGYTF. The CDR3 DNA follows: TGTGCCAGCAGTTCTTCCGGGACAGCGTATTTGCGGGATGGCTACACCTTC.